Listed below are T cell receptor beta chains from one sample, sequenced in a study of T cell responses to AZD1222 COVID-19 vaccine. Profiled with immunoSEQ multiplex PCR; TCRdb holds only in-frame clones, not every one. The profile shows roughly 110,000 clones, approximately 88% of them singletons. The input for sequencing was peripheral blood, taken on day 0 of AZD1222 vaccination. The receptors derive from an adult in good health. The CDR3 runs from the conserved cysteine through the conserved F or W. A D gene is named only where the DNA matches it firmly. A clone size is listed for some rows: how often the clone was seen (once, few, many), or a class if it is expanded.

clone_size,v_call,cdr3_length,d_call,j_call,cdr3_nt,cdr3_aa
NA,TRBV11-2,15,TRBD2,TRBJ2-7,TGTGCCAGCAGCCCTTTAGGGACTAGGGGCTACGAGCAGTACTTC,CASSPLGTRGYEQYF
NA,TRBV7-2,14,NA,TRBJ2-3,TGTGCCAGCGGCCAAGGAAGGGCCACAGATACGCAGTATTTT,CASGQGRATDTQYF
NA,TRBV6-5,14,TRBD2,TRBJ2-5,TGTGCCAGCAGTTATAGCGGGGGCCAAGAGACCCAGTACTTC,CASSYSGGQETQYF
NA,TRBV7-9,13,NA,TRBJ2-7,TGTGCCAGCAGCGGTACAGGGCCCTACGAGCAGTACTTC,CASSGTGPYEQYF
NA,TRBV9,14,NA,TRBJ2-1,TGTGCCAGCAGCCCCCTCCGGAAGGGCAATGAGCAGTTCTTC,CASSPLRKGNEQFF
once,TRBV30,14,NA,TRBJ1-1,TGTGCCTCCTCAGGGGAGCCCCTGAACACTGAAGCTTTCTTT,CASSGEPLNTEAFF
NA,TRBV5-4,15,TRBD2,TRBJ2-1,TGTGCCAGCACCCGGACTAGCGGAGAGTACAATGAGCAGTTCTTC,CASTRTSGEYNEQFF
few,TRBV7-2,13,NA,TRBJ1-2,TGTGCCAGCAGCGTCGACAGCGACTATGGCTACACCTTC,CASSVDSDYGYTF
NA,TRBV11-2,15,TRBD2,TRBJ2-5,TGTGCCAGCAGCTTTAGCGGGAGCGTCGGCCAGACCCAGTACTTC,CASSFSGSVGQTQYF
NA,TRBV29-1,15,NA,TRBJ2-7,TGCAGCGTCCGAAGGTCCCAGTCCACGAAGCACGAGCAGTACTTC,CSVRRSQSTKHEQYF